This T cell receptor beta chain was identified during a study of blood T cell repertoires in COVID-19. Across the whole study: COVID-19 samples from acute and convalescent phases originated in the United States, Italy and Spain. PBMCs, B-cell-depleted T cells, or T cells provided the cDNA or gDNA that made up the material.

Produced via immunoSEQ multiplex PCR; TCRdb's table is partial and in-frame only. The repertoire has 120,000 to 150,000 clones, about 85% of them found once; the top ten carry more than 1.5%. Germline loops: CDR1 LGHNA, CDR2 YNFKEQ. The J segment lost 2 bases and the V segment lost 4 bases, leaving 7 bases of the junction unmatched. The CDR3 consists of 15 residues. Sequencing used peripheral blood. The chain links TRBV4-2 to TRBJ1-2; the match to TRBD1 covers 7 bases. The TCR comes from a human donor in a cohort sampled during active COVID-19. The CDR3 reads CASSRDRARNYGYTF. The CDR3 region has the DNA TGTGCCAGCAGCCGTGACAGGGCTCGGAACTATGGCTACACCTTC.